The clone carrying this T cell receptor beta chain was detected only once. Measured with immunoSEQ multiplex PCR; TCRdb has only the in-frame clones, and not every one. The sample yields around 30,000 clones, about 92% seen once. Per germline, CDR1 SGHTA and CDR2 FQGNSA. V trimming: 2 bases; J trimming: 4 bases; junction bases outside the gene matches: 5. The CDR3 totals 15 residues. The data derive from a study of T cell changes during pregnancy in multiple sclerosis. Sequenced here: CD4+ T cells from peripheral blood mononuclear cells, sampled after pregnancy. The sequence came from a female donor with multiple sclerosis, enrolled in a pregnancy study. The chain combines TRBV7-2 with TRBJ2-3, with TRBD1 identical over 8 bases. The CDR3 bases are TGTGCCAGCAGCTTAAACGGACAGGGTGCAGATACGCAGTATTTT. Residues: CASSLNGQGADTQYF.